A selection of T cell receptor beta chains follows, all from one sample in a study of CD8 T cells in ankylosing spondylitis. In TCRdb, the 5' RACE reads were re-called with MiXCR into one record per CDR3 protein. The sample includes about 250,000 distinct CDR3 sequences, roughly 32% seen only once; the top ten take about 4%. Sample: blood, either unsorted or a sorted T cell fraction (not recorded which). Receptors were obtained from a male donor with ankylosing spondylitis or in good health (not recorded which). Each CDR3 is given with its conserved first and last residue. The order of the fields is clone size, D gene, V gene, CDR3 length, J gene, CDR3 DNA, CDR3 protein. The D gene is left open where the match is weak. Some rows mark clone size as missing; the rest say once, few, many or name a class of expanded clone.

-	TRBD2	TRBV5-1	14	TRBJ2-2	TGCGCCAGCAGCTGGAGCGGGGTGGCCGGGGAGCTGTTTTTT	CASSWSGVAGELFF
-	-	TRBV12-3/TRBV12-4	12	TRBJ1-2	TGTGCCATCTTACACGCTGACTATGGCTACACCTTC	CAILHADYGYTF
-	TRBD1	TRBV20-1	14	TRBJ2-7	TGCAGTGCTCGACAGGGAACTAACCGGGGCGAGCAGTACTTC	CSARQGTNRGEQYF
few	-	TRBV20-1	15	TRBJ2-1	TGCAGTGCTAGAGGTAGACTAGGCCCCTACAATGAGCAGTTCTTC	CSARGRLGPYNEQFF
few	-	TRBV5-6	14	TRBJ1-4	TGTGCCAGCAGCTTGGGCACTGAGTTGGAAAAACTGTTTTTT	CASSLGTELEKLFF
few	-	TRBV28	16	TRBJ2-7	TGTGCCAGCAAACCCTTGGGACACTCACCCTCCTACGAGCAGTACTTC	CASKPLGHSPSYEQYF
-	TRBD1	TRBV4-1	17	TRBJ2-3	TGCGCCAGCAGCCAAAGGATACAGGGGCTAAGCACAGATACGCAGTATTTT	CASSQRIQGLSTDTQYF
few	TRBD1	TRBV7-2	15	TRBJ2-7	TGTGCCAGCAACCTTGCCGGGACAGGGGGTGGCGAGCAGTACTTC	CASNLAGTGGGEQYF
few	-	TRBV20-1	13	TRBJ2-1	TGCAGTGCTCAGTGGGGGACCGCGAGCGTGCAGTTCTTC	CSAQWGTASVQFF
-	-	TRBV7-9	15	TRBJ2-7	TGTGCCAGCAGCTTAGAGGGCTCGGGGTCTTACGAGCAGTACTTC	CASSLEGSGSYEQYF
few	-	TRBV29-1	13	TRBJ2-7	TGCAGCGTTGAAGACAGAGTTTCCTACGAGCAGTACTTC	CSVEDRVSYEQYF
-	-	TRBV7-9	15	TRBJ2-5	TGTGCCAGCAGCTTAATCGTCCTAGGAAAAGAGACCCAGTACTTC	CASSLIVLGKETQYF
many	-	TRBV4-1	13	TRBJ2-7	TGCGCCAGCAGCCTCGGGTCCTCCTACGAGCAGTACTTC	CASSLGSSYEQYF
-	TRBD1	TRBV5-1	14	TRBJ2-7	TGCGCCAGCAGCTTGGGGGACAGGGCCTACGAGCAGTACTTC	CASSLGDRAYEQYF
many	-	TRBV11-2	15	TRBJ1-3	TGTGCCAGCAGTCGAGTCTCCGGCTCTGGAAACACCATATATTTT	CASSRVSGSGNTIYF
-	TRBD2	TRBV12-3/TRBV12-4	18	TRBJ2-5	TGTGCCAGCAGTTTGACTCCGGGACTAGGAGTTGGTAGAGAGACCCAGTACTTC	CASSLTPGLGVGRETQYF
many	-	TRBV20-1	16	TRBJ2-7	TGCAGTGCTAGAGATCCCGACGTTGGAGGATCTCGCGAGCAGTACTTC	CSARDPDVGGSREQYF
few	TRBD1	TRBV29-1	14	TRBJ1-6	TGCAGCGTTTCATCAGGGGGCGAGAATTCACCCCTCCACTTT	CSVSSGGENSPLHF
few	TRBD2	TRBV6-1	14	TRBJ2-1	TGTGCCAGCACGGCGGGGGGGTGGGGGAATGAGCAGTTCTTC	CASTAGGWGNEQFF
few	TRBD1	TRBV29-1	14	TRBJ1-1	TGCAGCGCGAGCCCGGGACAGGGGAACACTGAAGCTTTCTTT	CSASPGQGNTEAFF
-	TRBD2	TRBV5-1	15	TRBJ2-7	TGCGCCAGCAGCTTGGCCGCGGGAGACGGTACCGAGCAGTACTTC	CASSLAAGDGTEQYF
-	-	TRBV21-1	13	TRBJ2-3	TGTGCCAGCAGCAAAAGACTCACAGATACGCAGTATTTT	CASSKRLTDTQYF
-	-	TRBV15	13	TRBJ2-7	TGTGCCACCAGCAGGACAAAAACCTACGAGCAGTACTTC	CATSRTKTYEQYF
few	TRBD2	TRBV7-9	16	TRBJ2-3	TGTGCCAGCAGCCCGGGGGGTACGATCAACACAGATACGCAGTATTTT	CASSPGGTINTDTQYF
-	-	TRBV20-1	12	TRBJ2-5	TGCAGTGCTAGTTCCCCGGAAGAGACCCAGTACTTC	CSASSPEETQYF
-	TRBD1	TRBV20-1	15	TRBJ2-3	TGCAGTCCACGGCCCGGACAGGGGTTAACAGATACGCAGTATTTT	CSPRPGQGLTDTQYF
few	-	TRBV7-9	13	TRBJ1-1	TGTGCCAGCAGCTCCGGGAAGGGTCGGAAAGCTTTCTTT	CASSSGKGRKAFF
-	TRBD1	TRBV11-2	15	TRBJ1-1	TGTGCCAGCAGCCGGAGGGGGCTCAAGGACACTGAAGCTTTCTTT	CASSRRGLKDTEAFF
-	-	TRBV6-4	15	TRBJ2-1	TGTGCCAGCAGTGCTAGGGATGGGGCCTACAATGAGCAGTTCTTC	CASSARDGAYNEQFF